A single sample gave rise to the 30 T cell receptor beta chains below, sequenced in a study of vaccination effects on CD4 cells after COVID-19. These receptors' targets are unknown. CD4+ T cell isolation took place after approximately ten days of culture. Clones were sequenced by immunoSEQ multiplex PCR, and TCRdb holds only the in-frame ones, with some missing. In the table there are fewer than 40,000 clones, about two thirds of which are singletons. Sequenced material: CD4+ T cells from PBMCs cultured without peptide, taken before COVID-19 vaccination. The receptors come from a human donor who received a COVID-19 vaccine.

This clone was counted between two and nine times. V usage is TRBV4-1 and J usage is TRBJ2-3; TRBD2 agrees at 9 bases. V lost 0 bases to trimming and J lost 0 bases; unmatched junction nucleotides: 7. Germline loops: CDR1 MGHRA, CDR2 YSYEKL. The CDR3 is 18 residues long. CDR3 protein: CASSQEVLLAGSTDTQYF. The CDR3 nucleotides read TGCGCCAGCAGCCAAGAAGTCCTACTAGCGGGCAGCACAGATACGCAGTATTTT.

The V and J genes are TRBV24-1 and TRBJ2-1, with 11 bases fitting TRBD2. This CDR3 comprises 16 residues. Germline CDR1 KGHDR, CDR2 SFDVKD. With V trimmed by 5 bases and J by 5 bases, 7 bases remained unmatched. In DNA form, the CDR3 reads TGTGCCACCAGTGGTAGCGGGGGGGCCGTTAACAATGAGCAGTTCTTC. This gives the protein CATSGSGGAVNNEQFF.

The V call is TRBV20-1, the J call TRBJ2-1; D unresolved. V was cut by 5 bases and J by 6 bases, with 5 bases left in between. Looked up from germline, CDR1 is DFQATT and CDR2 is SNEGSKA (reference sequence). There are 10 residues in the CDR3. The DNA of the CDR3 is TGCAGTGCTCAGGCCAATGAGCAGTTCTTC. Translating gives CSAQANEQFF.

This chain uses TRBV4-1 with TRBJ2-7; 15 positions match TRBD2. Germline CDR1 and CDR2: MGHRA and YSYEKL. This CDR3 is built from 17 residues. V was pared by 1 base and J by 2 bases, with 3 bases of the junction left unmatched. In nucleotides, the CDR3 is TGCGCCAGCAGCCAAGCCAGGACTAGCGGGGGGGCCTACGAGCAGTACTTC. Amino acid sequence: CASSQARTSGGAYEQYF.

The chain couples TRBV6-4 to TRBJ2-2; 8 bases align to TRBD2. This CDR3 has 16 residues. V was pared by 5 bases and J by 5 bases, with 10 bases of the junction left unmatched. The germline V gene encodes CDR1 MRHNA and CDR2 SNTAGT. CDR3 nucleotides: TGTGCCAGCAGTCAAACGGGGGGGCCGAGGACCGGGGAGCTGTTTTTT. Translated: CASSQTGGPRTGELFF.

This sequence joins TRBV18 and TRBJ2-7, with 8 bases that match TRBD1. The CDR3 spans 14 residues. Germline V gene data show CDR1 as KGHSH and CDR2 as LQKENI. V trimming: 4 bases; J trimming: 2 bases; junction bases outside the gene matches: 4. CDR3 residues: CASSHGQGPYEQYF. The CDR3, as DNA: TGTGCCAGCTCACACGGACAGGGCCCCTACGAGCAGTACTTC. Using reference TRBV18 and TRBJ2-7 for the parts outside the CDR3, the full variable domain is NAGVMQNPRHLVRRRGQEARLRCSPMKGHSHVYWYRQLPEEGLKFMVYLQKENIIDESGMPKERFSAEFPKEGPSILRIQQVVRGDSAAYFCASSHGQGPYEQYFGPGTRLTVT.

V usage is TRBV5-1 and J usage is TRBJ2-5; no clear D. Germline V gene sequence: CDR1 SGHRS, CDR2 YFSETQ. The V and J ends lost 0 bases and 5 bases respectively, with 8 bases between them. This CDR3 comprises 13 residues. CDR3 sequence reads: CASSLGGEETQYF. Written as DNA, the CDR3 is TGCGCCAGCAGCTTGGGGGGTGAGGAGACCCAGTACTTC.

The CDR3 region is CASSQGRARDRGFGETYEQYF. The CDR3 DNA reads as TGTGCCAGCAGCCAAGGAAGGGCGCGGGACAGGGGGTTTGGAGAAACCTACGAGCAGTACTTC. The rearrangement links TRBV3-1 (or the pseudogene TRBV3-2) to TRBJ2-7; 11 bases match TRBD1. The J segment lost 2 bases and the V segment lost 1 base, leaving 19 bases of the junction unmatched. Looked up from germline, CDR1 is LGHDT and CDR2 is YNNKEL (reference sequence). This CDR3 is 21 amino acids long.

V usage is TRBV11-2 and J usage is TRBJ1-6; D is unresolved. Trimming removed 1 base at V and 9 bases at J, with 16 bases between. Germline CDR1 SGHAT, CDR2 FQNNGV. This CDR3 spans 16 amino acids. This CDR3 is CASSLVRGLTGSPLHF. For the CDR3, the DNA is TGTGCCAGCAGCTTAGTTCGCGGGTTAACGGGTTCACCCCTCCACTTT.

This clone was seen only once. V gene TRBV2 combines with J gene TRBJ2-4; TRBD2 is a possible D gene (5 bases). The CDR3 is 16 amino acids. Looked up from germline, CDR1 is SNHLY and CDR2 is FYNNEI. Trimming took off 10 bases at V and 8 bases at J, with 27 bases between the two ends. In nucleotides, the CDR3 is TGTGCCATCCAACCCCGGGAACTTCGGGTTCGGGACATTCAGTACTTC. Residues: CAIQPRELRVRDIQYF.

CDR3 nucleotides: TGTGCCAGCAGCCTCCTGGCCCGGGATACGGGCTACACCTTC. It translates to CASSLLARDTGYTF. The chain recombines TRBV11-2 with TRBJ1-2, with D uncertain. The V end was cut by 5 bases, the J end by 8 bases, with 18 bases between. The CDR3 consists of 14 residues. Germline V lookup: CDR1 SGHAT, CDR2 FQNNGV.

This clone has just a few counts. Sequence at one end of the junction differs from germline and may be a read error. The chain is built from TRBV10-3 and TRBJ1-6; TRBD1 agrees at 9 bases. This CDR3 is 12 amino acids long. The V gene's germline CDR1 is ENHRY and CDR2 SYGVKD. CDR3 protein: CAISESGTGSDF. Here the CDR3 DNA reads TGTGCCATCAGTGAGTCCGGGACAGGGTCTGACTTT.

The CDR3 coding sequence is TGCGCCAGCAGCCAAGGACAGAAAGAGACCCAGTACTTC. It specifies CASSQGQKETQYF. This chain uses TRBV4-1 with TRBJ2-5; D is perhaps TRBD1 (5 bases). From germline, CDR1 is MGHRA and CDR2 YSYEKL. The ends were cut back, 1 base at V and 3 bases at J, with 6 bases in the middle. CDR3 length: 13 residues.

This clone was found once. The chain is built from TRBV12-3 or TRBV12-4 and TRBJ2-3, with 13 bases lining up with TRBD2. The CDR3 has 12 amino acids. J gave up 15 bases and V 7 bases, and 7 bases lay outside the gene matches. CDR3 coding DNA: TGTGCCAGCATCCGGACTAGCGGGAGCCAATATTTT. As protein: CASIRTSGSQYF.

The chain is built from TRBV7-2 and TRBJ1-3; D unclear. V lost 2 bases and J 3 bases, leaving 2 bases between the germline ends. The CDR3 has 12 amino acids. CDR1 SGHTA and CDR2 FQGNSA come from the germline V gene. This chain's CDR3 is CASSLNGNTIYF. The CDR3 DNA reads as TGTGCCAGCAGCTTAAATGGAAACACCATATATTTT.

The V and J genes are TRBV5-4 and TRBJ1-1, with 9 bases lining up with TRBD1. The J segment lost 1 base and the V segment lost 4 bases, leaving 8 bases of the junction unmatched. The CDR3 extends over 16 amino acids. From germline, CDR1 is SGHNT and CDR2 YYREEE (reference sequence). CDR3 nucleotides: TGTGCCAGCAGCACCGAACAGGGGGCAGGGAACACTGAAGCTTTCTTT. Amino acids: CASSTEQGAGNTEAFF.

The chain has TRBV3-1 (or the pseudogene TRBV3-2) and TRBJ2-7, with D perhaps matching TRBD2 (6 bases). V lost 2 bases and J 8 bases, leaving 10 bases between the germline ends. The CDR3 runs to 12 residues. Germline CDR1 is LGHDT and CDR2 is YNNKEL (reference sequence). The CDR3 loop reads CASSQSAGQQYF. CDR3 sequence (DNA): TGTGCCAGCAGCCAAAGTGCGGGACAGCAGTACTTC.

The J gene is TRBJ1-4, the V gene TRBV4-1; D not certain. The CDR3 consists of 13 residues. Germline-derived CDR1 and CDR2 are MGHRA and YSYEKL. Trimming removed 6 bases at V and 4 bases at J, with 9 bases between. CDR3 nucleotide sequence: TGCGCCAGCAGTATTCTCCTTAATGAAAAACTGTTTTTT. It encodes CASSILLNEKLFF.

CDR3 coding DNA: TGCGCCAGCAGCCAAGAGCGAGGACTAGCATCTCATGAGCAGTTCTTC. This gives the protein CASSQERGLASHEQFF. The chain has TRBV4-1 and TRBJ2-1, with TRBD2 matching over 8 bases. The germline V gene has CDR1 MGHRA and CDR2 YSYEKL. The CDR3 is made up of 16 amino acids. The J segment lost 8 bases and the V segment lost 0 bases, leaving 9 bases of the junction unmatched.

The J gene is TRBJ2-7, the V gene TRBV5-1; 12 nucleotides agree with TRBD1. Trimming removed 1 base from V and 3 bases from J; junction bases left unmatched: 5. The CDR3 totals 16 residues. Germline V gives CDR1 SGHRS, CDR2 YFSETQ. The CDR3 region is CASSLWGQGANYEQYF. CDR3 in DNA: TGCGCCAGCAGCTTGTGGGGACAGGGGGCTAACTACGAGCAGTACTTC.

This clone was seen just once. The chain has TRBV19 and TRBJ2-7; 10 bases are shared with TRBD1. The CDR3 has 15 amino acids. V dropped 3 bases and J dropped 6; count of bases not matched to a gene: 8. Germline CDR1 reads LNHDA; CDR2 reads SQIVND (reference sequence). The CDR3 DNA sequence: TGTGCCAGTAGTATTTACTTAGGGACAGGGGCCGAGCAGTACTTC. As protein: CASSIYLGTGAEQYF.

This clone appeared a few times. The rearrangement uses TRBV18 and TRBJ1-2, with D possibly TRBD1 on 5 matching bases. The CDR3 runs to 15 residues. Germline V CDR1 and CDR2: KGHSH, LQKENI. The V end lost 5 bases, the J end lost 3 bases, and 16 bases lay between the germline ends. The CDR3 DNA sequence: TGTGCCAGCTCAGCCGGGACCCCGAGATACTATGGCTACACCTTC. Residues: CASSAGTPRYYGYTF.

This clone was counted a few times. In nucleotides, the CDR3 is TGTGCCAGCAGTTACCGCGGGAGGCAAGAGACCCAGTACTTC. The encoded protein is CASSYRGRQETQYF. The chain is built from TRBV6-5 and TRBJ2-5; 8 nucleotides agree with TRBD2. V gave up 2 bases and J gave up 2 bases; unmatched junction bases: 1. Germline V lookup: CDR1 MNHEY, CDR2 SVGAGI. The CDR3 contains 14 residues.

This chain connects TRBV3-1 (or the pseudogene TRBV3-2) to TRBJ2-2, with 9 positions matching TRBD1. The CDR3 extends over 16 amino acids. Germline CDR1 reads LGHDT; CDR2 reads YNNKEL (reference sequence). The V and J ends lost 4 bases and 0 bases, in that order; junction bases with no gene match: 3. The DNA of the CDR3 is TGTGCCAGCAGCCGCAGGACAGGGGCGAACACCGGGGAGCTGTTTTTT. It encodes CASSRRTGANTGELFF.

The chain employs TRBV10-1 and TRBJ2-3; D is undetermined. The CDR3 sequence is 14 residues long. Germline V lookup: CDR1 WNHNN, CDR2 SYGVQD (reference sequence). Trimming left V 2 bases short and J 3 bases short, with 9 bases between. This CDR3 is CASSELGVTDTQYF. The CDR3 bases are TGCGCCAGCAGTGAGCTAGGTGTGACAGATACGCAGTATTTT.

In DNA form, the CDR3 reads TGTGCCATCAGGGGGACAGGGGCGCTAGGCACTGAAGCTTTCTTT. This encodes CAIRGTGALGTEAFF. V is TRBV10-3 and J is TRBJ1-1; TRBD1 aligns across 10 bases. Losses at the gene ends were 6 bases for V and 4 bases for J; bases not matched to a gene: 8. The CDR3 contains 15 residues. CDR1 and CDR2 (germline): ENHRY, SYGVKD.

The chain joins TRBV5-4 to TRBJ1-6; no firm D call. Trimming took 1 base from V and 8 from J, leaving 4 bases between them. The CDR3 length is 12 residues. In germline, CDR1 is SGHNT, CDR2 YYREEE (reference sequence). This CDR3 is CASSLPDSPLHF. DNA of the CDR3: TGTGCCAGCAGCTTGCCGGATTCACCCCTCCACTTT.

The V gene is TRBV18, the J gene TRBJ2-7; tentatively, D is TRBD1 (6 bases). The CDR3 runs 14 residues. The germline V gene has CDR1 KGHSH and CDR2 LQKENI. Deletions cut 1 base from V and 1 base from J, with 8 bases between. CDR3 coding DNA: TGTGCCAGCTCACCACGGGACACTTCCTACGAGCAGTACTTC. Its translation is CASSPRDTSYEQYF.

The chain links TRBV18 to TRBJ1-2, with D possibly matching TRBD1 (5 bases). This CDR3 comprises 15 residues. Germline assignment: CDR1 KGHSH and CDR2 LQKENI. Trimming took 2 bases from V and 4 from J, leaving 14 bases between them. CDR3 amino acids: CASSPGTEIIYGYTF. Here the CDR3 DNA reads TGTGCCAGCTCACCAGGGACGGAGATTATCTATGGCTACACCTTC.

The chain links TRBV7-9 to TRBJ1-1, with 9 bases that match TRBD1. With 3 bases clipped from V and 4 bases from J, the junction kept 6 bases outside the gene matches. From germline, CDR1 is SEHNR and CDR2 FQNEAQ (reference sequence). This CDR3 comprises 15 residues. CDR3 residues: CASSLGQGERTEAFF. The CDR3, as DNA: TGTGCCAGCAGCTTGGGACAGGGTGAGCGCACTGAAGCTTTCTTT.